The sequence of this T cell receptor beta chain was determined in a study of blood T cell repertoires in COVID-19. Study-wide context: COVID-19 samples, acute and convalescent, were from the United States, Italy and Spain.

In the authors' workflow: Estimated nucleated cell counts came from reference gene primer amplification. Sequencing was performed with immunoSEQ multiplex PCR; in TCRdb, only in-frame clones are kept and a portion is missing. The DNA was the basis for D and trimming; V, J and clone size are from that table. The table has some 350,000 clones, roughly 90% seen once. With 7 bases removed from V and 5 bases from J, the gap between germline ends came to 14 bases. Germline CDR1 reads LNHDA; CDR2 reads SQIVND (reference sequence). This CDR3 has 14 residues. The receptor was derived from a woman between 65 and 79 years old with COVID-19, enrolled during active disease. This sequence joins TRBV19 and TRBJ1-4; D ambiguous. Source material: peripheral blood. The CDR3 DNA sequence: TGTGCCAGTACCACCCCGAGCGCAAATGAAAAACTGTTTTTT. Protein sequence: CASTTPSANEKLFF. Filled out from reference TRBV19 and TRBJ1-4, the complete variable domain reads DGGITQSPKYLFRKEGQNVTLSCEQNLNHDAMYWYRQDPGQGLRLIYYSQIVNDFQKGDIAEGYSVSREKKESFPLTVTSAQKNPTAFYLCASTTPSANEKLFFGSGTQLSVL.